The rows below give T cell receptor beta chains drawn from one sample of a study of response to subunit inactivated influenza vaccine. One entry per CDR3 protein results from TCRdb running MiXCR on the RT-PCR reads. The table includes 530,000 or so distinct CDR3 sequences, around 25% detected once. The sequencing here drew on CD4+ T cells sorted from PBMCs, taken approximately 5 days after vaccination. The receptors were gathered from a man aged 50 to 59 who received an inactivated influenza vaccine. The CDR3 runs from the conserved cysteine through the conserved F or W. D genes are given only for firm matches. For some rows the clone size is stated as once, few or many, or as a class when expanded; others skip it.

J gene | V gene | D gene | clone size | CDR3 protein | CDR3 DNA
TRBJ2-2 | TRBV12-3/TRBV12-4 | - | - | CASSAGVDTGELFF | TGTGCCAGTTCCGCAGGGGTCGACACCGGGGAGCTGTTTTTT
TRBJ2-3 | TRBV7-2 | TRBD1 | few | CASTRTGPTDTQYF | TGTGCCAGCACTCGGACAGGGCCCACAGATACGCAGTATTTT
TRBJ2-1 | TRBV7-9 | - | many | CASSPGVTYNEQFF | TGTGCCAGCAGCCCGGGTGTAACCTACAATGAGCAGTTCTTC
TRBJ2-2 | TRBV20-1 | - | - | CSARSGEKANTGELFF | TGCAGTGCTAGATCCGGGGAAAAGGCGAACACCGGGGAGCTGTTTTTT
TRBJ2-2 | TRBV7-2 | TRBD2 | few | CASSLDTSGGAGELFF | TGTGCCAGCAGCTTAGACACTAGCGGGGGGGCCGGGGAGCTGTTTTTT
TRBJ2-5 | TRBV29-1 | - | few | CSVAEDGETQYF | TGCAGCGTTGCAGAGGACGGGGAGACCCAGTACTTC
TRBJ2-1 | TRBV5-1 | TRBD2 | - | CASSPFLAGSYNEQFF | TGCGCCAGCAGCCCCTTTTTAGCGGGCTCCTACAATGAGCAGTTCTTC
TRBJ2-3 | TRBV20-1 | TRBD2 | - | CSARDRGGGDTQYF | TGCAGTGCTAGAGATCGGGGGGGTGGAGATACGCAGTATTTT
TRBJ1-1 | TRBV5-6 | - | few | CASSPLAGAMNTEAFF | TGTGCCAGCAGCCCGTTGGCAGGGGCCATGAACACTGAAGCTTTCTTT
TRBJ2-7 | TRBV7-6 | - | - | CASSSMTGSYEQYF | TGTGCCAGCAGCTCGATGACAGGCTCCTACGAGCAGTACTTC
TRBJ2-7 | TRBV12-3/TRBV12-4 | TRBD1 | - | CASSPYGQGQYF | TGTGCCAGCAGCCCATACGGACAGGGACAGTACTTC
TRBJ2-7 | TRBV7-2 | TRBD2 | - | CASSSDFSGRAYEQYF | TGTGCCAGCAGCTCGGATTTTAGCGGGAGGGCCTACGAGCAGTACTTC
TRBJ1-6 | TRBV14 | - | few | CASSQGSYNSPLHF | TGTGCCAGCAGCCAAGGTTCCTATAATTCACCCCTCCACTTT
TRBJ2-7 | TRBV7-2 | - | - | CASSLGVEGYEQYF | TGTGCCAGCAGCTTAGGAGTAGAAGGCTACGAGCAGTACTTC
TRBJ1-5 | TRBV20-1 | TRBD1 | - | CSARWQGAGQPQHF | TGCAGTGCTAGATGGCAGGGGGCGGGTCAGCCCCAGCATTTT
TRBJ2-2 | TRBV6-2/TRBV6-3 | TRBD1 | - | CASSRVTGYTGELFF | TGTGCCAGCAGCCGCGTGACAGGGTACACCGGGGAGCTGTTTTTT
TRBJ2-3 | TRBV20-1 | TRBD2 | - | CSASSSGHGYTQYF | TGCAGTGCATCCAGTAGCGGGCATGGGTATACGCAGTATTTT
TRBJ2-3 | TRBV2 | - | - | CASRRTYGGTDTQYF | TGTGCCAGCAGGCGGACCTATGGAGGCACAGATACGCAGTATTTT
TRBJ2-2 | TRBV6-1 | TRBD1 | - | CAIRQGNTGELFF | TGTGCCATCCGACAGGGGAACACCGGGGAGCTGTTTTTT
TRBJ2-1 | TRBV20-1 | TRBD2 | - | CSAEAGGSYNEQFF | TGCAGTGCTGAAGCGGGAGGTTCCTACAATGAGCAGTTCTTC